Each of the 4 T cell receptor beta chains below was sequenced from the same sample in a study of cytomegalovirus exposure and HLA in healthy donors. Primers: 60 Vbeta forward and 13 Jbeta reverse. Profiled with immunoSEQ multiplex PCR; TCRdb holds only in-frame clones, not every one. The sample records around 150,000 clones, roughly 80% being singletons. Sequences were obtained from PBMCs. The receptors were gathered from a man in his thirties or forties in good health and CMV-seronegative.

The V and J genes are TRBV7-3 and TRBJ2-2; TRBD2 matches 7 bases. This CDR3 is built from 16 residues. Losses at the gene ends were 5 bases for V and 5 bases for J; bases not matched to a gene: 11. Germline CDR1 and CDR2: SGHTA and FQGTGA. The CDR3 loop is CASSPRGLGQTGELFF. CDR3 DNA sequence: TGTGCCAGCAGCCCCCGTGGACTAGGACAAACCGGGGAGCTGTTTTTT.

This chain links TRBV12-5 with TRBJ2-5, with D possibly TRBD1 on 6 matching bases. The CDR3 is made up of 15 amino acids. The V end was cut by 2 bases, the J end by 5 bases, with 15 bases between. Per the germline V gene, CDR1 is LGHNT and CDR2 is FRNRAP. The CDR3 here is CASGLRAGVGETQYF. The CDR3 nucleotides read TGTGCTAGTGGTTTGCGAGCAGGGGTTGGGGAGACCCAGTACTTC.

The V and J genes are TRBV29-1 and TRBJ1-2; weak D call: TRBD1 (6 bases). The length of the CDR3 is 13 residues. The V end lost 4 bases, the J end lost 3 bases, and 12 bases lay between the germline ends. In germline, CDR1 is SQVTM, CDR2 ANQGSEA. Written as DNA, the CDR3 is TGCAGCGTTGGGCGGGGGCCGGACTATGGCTACACCTTC. It translates to CSVGRGPDYGYTF. The variable domain in full, completed from reference TRBV29-1 and TRBJ1-2, reads SAVISQKPSRDICQRGTSLTIQCQVDSQVTMMFWYRQQPGQSLTLIATANQGSEATYESGFVIDKFPISRPNLTFSTLTVSNMSPEDSSIYLCSVGRGPDYGYTFGSGTRLTVV.

The chain joins TRBV5-1 to TRBJ2-3, with 7 positions matching TRBD2. Per germline, CDR1 SGHRS and CDR2 YFSETQ. Losses at the gene ends were 1 base for V and 11 bases for J; bases not matched to a gene: 10. This CDR3 contains 14 residues. In nucleotides, the CDR3 is TGCGCCAGCAGCTTGTTAGGGACTAAGGTGGTGCAGTATTTT. This gives the protein CASSLLGTKVVQYF.